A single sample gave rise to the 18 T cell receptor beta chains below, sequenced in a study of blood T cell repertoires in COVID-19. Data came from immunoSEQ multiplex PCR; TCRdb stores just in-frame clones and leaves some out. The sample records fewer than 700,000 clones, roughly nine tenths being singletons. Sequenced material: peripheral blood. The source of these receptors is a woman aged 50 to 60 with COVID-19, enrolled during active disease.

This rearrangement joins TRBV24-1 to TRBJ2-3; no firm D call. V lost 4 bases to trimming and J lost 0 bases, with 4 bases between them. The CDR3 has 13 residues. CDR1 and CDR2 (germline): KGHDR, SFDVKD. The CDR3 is CATSDTSTDTQYF. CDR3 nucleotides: TGTGCCACCAGTGACACTAGCACAGATACGCAGTATTTT.

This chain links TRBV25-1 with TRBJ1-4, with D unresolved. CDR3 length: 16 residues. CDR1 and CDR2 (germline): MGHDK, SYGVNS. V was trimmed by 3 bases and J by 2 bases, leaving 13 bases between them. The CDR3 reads CASSEGLRVTNEKLFF. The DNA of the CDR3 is TGTGCCAGCAGTGAGGGTTTGCGGGTGACTAATGAAAAACTGTTTTTT.

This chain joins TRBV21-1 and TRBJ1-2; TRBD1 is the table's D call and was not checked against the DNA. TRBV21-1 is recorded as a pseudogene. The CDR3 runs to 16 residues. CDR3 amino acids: CASSELDREPDYGYTF. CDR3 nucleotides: TGTGCCAGCAGCGAGCTGGACAGGGAACCCGACTATGGCTACACCTTC.

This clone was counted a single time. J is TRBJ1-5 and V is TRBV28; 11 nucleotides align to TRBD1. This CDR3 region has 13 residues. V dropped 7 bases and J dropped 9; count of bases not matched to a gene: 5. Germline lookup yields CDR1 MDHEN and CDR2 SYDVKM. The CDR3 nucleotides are TGTGCCAGCATTCGGGACAGGGGGACGCCCCAGCATTTT. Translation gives CASIRDRGTPQHF. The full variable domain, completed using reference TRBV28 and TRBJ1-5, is DVKVTQSSRYLVKRTGEKVFLECVQDMDHENMFWYRQDPGLGLRLIYFSYDVKMKEKGDIPEGYSVSREKKERFSLILESASTNQTSMYLCASIRDRGTPQHFGDGTRLSIL.

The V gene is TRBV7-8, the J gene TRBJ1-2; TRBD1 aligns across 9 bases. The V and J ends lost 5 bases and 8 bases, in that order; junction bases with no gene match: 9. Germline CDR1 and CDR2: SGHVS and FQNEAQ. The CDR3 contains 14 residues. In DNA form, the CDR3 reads TGTGCCAGCAGCCGAGGGACAGGGAGGGAAGGCTACACCTTC. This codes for CASSRGTGREGYTF.

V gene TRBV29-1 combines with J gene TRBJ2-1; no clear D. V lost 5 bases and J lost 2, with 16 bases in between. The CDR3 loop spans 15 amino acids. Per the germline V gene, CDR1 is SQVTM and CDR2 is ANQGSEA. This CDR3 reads CSVKLTAFPYNEQFF. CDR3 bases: TGCAGCGTTAAACTTACAGCATTTCCCTACAATGAGCAGTTCTTC.

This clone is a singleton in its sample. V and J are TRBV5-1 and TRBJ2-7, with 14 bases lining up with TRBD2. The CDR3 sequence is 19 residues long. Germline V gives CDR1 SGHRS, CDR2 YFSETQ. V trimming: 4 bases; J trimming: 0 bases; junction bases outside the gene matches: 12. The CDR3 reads CASSPDPGLAGESSYEQYF. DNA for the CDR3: TGCGCCAGCAGCCCCGACCCGGGACTAGCGGGGGAAAGCTCCTACGAGCAGTACTTC.

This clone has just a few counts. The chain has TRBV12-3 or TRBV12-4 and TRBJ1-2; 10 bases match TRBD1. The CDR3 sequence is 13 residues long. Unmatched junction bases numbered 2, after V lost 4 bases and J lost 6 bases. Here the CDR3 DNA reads TGTGCCAGCAGTTACGGGACAGGGGATGGCTACACCTTC. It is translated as CASSYGTGDGYTF.

CDR3 coding DNA: TGCGCCAGCAGCCTCCAAGGACAGGGGCCCTCCTATGGCTACACCTTC. Encoded protein: CASSLQGQGPSYGYTF. The rearrangement joins TRBV4-1 to TRBJ1-2; 9 positions match TRBD1. This CDR3 spans 16 amino acids. Germline loops: CDR1 MGHRA, CDR2 YSYEKL. Germline trimming cut 4 bases from V and 4 bases from J; bases unmatched to any gene: 10.

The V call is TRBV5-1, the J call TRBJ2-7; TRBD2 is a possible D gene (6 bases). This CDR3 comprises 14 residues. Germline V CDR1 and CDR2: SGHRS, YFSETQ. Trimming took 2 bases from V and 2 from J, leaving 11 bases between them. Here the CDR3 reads CASSFTGDTYEQYF. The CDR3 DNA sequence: TGCGCCAGCAGCTTCACGGGGGATACCTACGAGCAGTACTTC.

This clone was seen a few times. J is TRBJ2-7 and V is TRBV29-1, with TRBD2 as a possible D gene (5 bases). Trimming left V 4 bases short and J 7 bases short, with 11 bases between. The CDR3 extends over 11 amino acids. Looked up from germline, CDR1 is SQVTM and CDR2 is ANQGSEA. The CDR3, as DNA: TGCAGCGTTGCATACCGCGGGGAGCAGTACTTC. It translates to CSVAYRGEQYF.

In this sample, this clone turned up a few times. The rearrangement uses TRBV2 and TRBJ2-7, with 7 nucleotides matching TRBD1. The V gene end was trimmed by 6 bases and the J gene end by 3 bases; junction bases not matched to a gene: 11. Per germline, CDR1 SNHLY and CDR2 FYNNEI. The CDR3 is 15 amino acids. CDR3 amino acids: CASRGTADTLYEQYF. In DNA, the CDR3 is TGTGCCAGCAGGGGGACAGCGGATACACTCTACGAGCAGTACTTC.

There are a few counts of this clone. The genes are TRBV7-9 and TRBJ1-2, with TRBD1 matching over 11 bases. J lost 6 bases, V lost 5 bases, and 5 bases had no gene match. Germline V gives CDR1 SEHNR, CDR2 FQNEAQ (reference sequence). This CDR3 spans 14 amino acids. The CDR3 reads CASSPGQGANGYTF. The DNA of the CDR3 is TGTGCCAGCAGCCCTGGACAGGGGGCGAATGGCTACACCTTC.

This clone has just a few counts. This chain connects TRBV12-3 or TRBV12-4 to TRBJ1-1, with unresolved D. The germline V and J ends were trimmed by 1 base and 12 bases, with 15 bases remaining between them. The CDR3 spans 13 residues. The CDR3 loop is CASSLELALGTFF. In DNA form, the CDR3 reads TGTGCCAGCAGTTTAGAGCTAGCTCTAGGTACTTTCTTT.

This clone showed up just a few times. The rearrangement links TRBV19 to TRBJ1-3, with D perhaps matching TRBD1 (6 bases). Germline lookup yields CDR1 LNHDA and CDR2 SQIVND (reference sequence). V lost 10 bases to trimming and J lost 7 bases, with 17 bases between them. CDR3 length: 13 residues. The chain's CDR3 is CATFDRRGNTIYF. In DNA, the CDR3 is TGTGCCACCTTCGATCGCAGGGGCAACACCATATATTTT.

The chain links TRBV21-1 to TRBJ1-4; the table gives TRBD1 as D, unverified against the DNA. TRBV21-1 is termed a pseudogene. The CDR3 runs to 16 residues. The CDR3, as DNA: TGTGCCAGCAGCACCCGACAGGCGACAACTAATGAAAAACTGTTTTTT. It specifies CASSTRQATTNEKLFF.

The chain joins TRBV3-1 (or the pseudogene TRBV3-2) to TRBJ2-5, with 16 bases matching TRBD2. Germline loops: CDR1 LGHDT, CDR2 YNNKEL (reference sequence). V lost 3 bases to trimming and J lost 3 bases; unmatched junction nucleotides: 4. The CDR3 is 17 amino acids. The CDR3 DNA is TGTGCCAGCAGCCAGAGGGGACTAGCGGGGGGGGAAGAGACCCAGTACTTC. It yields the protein CASSQRGLAGGEETQYF.

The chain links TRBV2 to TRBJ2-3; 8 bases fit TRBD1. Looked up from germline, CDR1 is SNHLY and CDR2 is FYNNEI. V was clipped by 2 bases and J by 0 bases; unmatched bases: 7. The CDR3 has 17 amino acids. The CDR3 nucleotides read TGTGCCAGCAGTGAATACGGGACAGGTACTAGCACAGATACGCAGTATTTT. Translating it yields CASSEYGTGTSTDTQYF.